Listed here are 31 T cell receptor beta chains from one sample, sequenced in a study. Produced via immunoSEQ multiplex PCR; TCRdb's table is partial and in-frame only. The sample holds 68,000 or so clones; around 93% are singletons and the top ten take around 4.5%. The sample was PBMCs. The receptors were gathered from a man in his forties with rheumatoid arthritis.

The V call is TRBV9, the J call TRBJ2-1; TRBD1 matches at 9 bases. V gave up 2 bases and J gave up 9 bases; unmatched junction bases: 3. Germline V lookup: CDR1 SGDLS, CDR2 YYNGEE. CDR3 length: 13 amino acids. This CDR3 reads CASSVGGQGEQFF. CDR3 DNA sequence: TGTGCCAGCAGCGTGGGGGGACAGGGTGAGCAGTTCTTC. Based on the CDR3 plus reference TRBV9 and TRBJ2-1, the full variable domain is DSGVTQTPKHLITATGQRVTLRCSPRSGDLSVYWYQQSLDQGLQFLIQYYNGEERAKGNILERFSAQQFPDLHSELNLSSLELGDSALYFCASSVGGQGEQFFGPGTRLTVL.

The rearrangement links TRBV27 to TRBJ2-3; maybe TRBD2 (5 bases). Germline CDR1 and CDR2: MNHEY and SMNVEV (reference sequence). CDR3 length: 16 amino acids. Trimming stripped 4 bases from V and 0 bases from J, with 14 bases between. The chain's CDR3 is CASSSRRTSSTDTQYF. Here the CDR3 DNA reads TGTGCCAGCAGTTCCCGACGGACTTCTAGCACAGATACGCAGTATTTT.

The chain employs TRBV28 and TRBJ2-2; D is unclear. This CDR3 region has 19 residues. Between the trimmed V and J ends, which lost 2 bases and 2 bases, there was a span of 21 bases. The germline gives CDR1 MDHEN, CDR2 SYDVKM. CDR3 DNA sequence: TGTGCCAGCAGTTTAGCTTTTTCCGAGGTTGTAGTTAACACCGGGGAGCTGTTTTTT. Encoded protein: CASSLAFSEVVVNTGELFF.

This clone appeared a single time. The J gene is TRBJ2-5, the V gene TRBV6-5, with D perhaps matching TRBD1 or TRBD2 (6 bases each). CDR1 and CDR2 (germline): MNHEY, SVGAGI. Trimming shortened V by 6 bases and J by 7 bases, and 15 bases separated the two germline ends. The CDR3 sequence is 13 residues long. For the CDR3, the DNA is TGTGCCAGCAGACCGTTGGGGGGCGGGACCCAGTACTTC. Amino acid sequence: CASRPLGGGTQYF.

The chain has TRBV18 and TRBJ1-2; D call uncertain. Germline V gives CDR1 KGHSH, CDR2 LQKENI. This CDR3 is 17 amino acids long. The V end was cut by 1 base, the J end by 0 bases, with 15 bases between. This chain's CDR3 is CASSPLPRTGTNYGYTF. The CDR3 DNA follows: TGTGCCAGCTCACCACTCCCCCGGACCGGTACTAACTATGGCTACACCTTC.

The chain couples TRBV9 to TRBJ1-6; the D is unclear. The CDR3 is 14 amino acids. From germline, CDR1 is SGDLS and CDR2 YYNGEE. Trimming cost V 3 bases and J 0 bases, with 4 bases left between them. CDR3 sequence: CASSDGSYNSPLHF. For the CDR3, the DNA is TGTGCCAGCAGCGACGGCTCCTATAATTCACCCCTCCACTTT.

The chain uses TRBV30 and TRBJ2-2, with TRBD1 matching 11 bases. J lost 4 bases, V lost 5 bases, and 0 bases had no gene match. The V gene's germline CDR1 is GTSNPN and CDR2 SVGIG (reference sequence). The CDR3 sequence is 13 residues long. In DNA form, the CDR3 reads TGTGCCTGGGGACAGGGGGCCACCGGGGAGCTGTTTTTT. As protein: CAWGQGATGELFF. Based on the CDR3 plus reference TRBV30 and TRBJ2-2, the full variable domain is SQTIHQWPATLVQPVGSPLSLECTVEGTSNPNLYWYRQAAGRGLQLLFYSVGIGQISSEVPQNLSASRPQDRQFILSSKKLLLSDSGFYLCAWGQGATGELFFGEGSRLTVL.

The rearrangement uses TRBV19 and TRBJ2-3; 9 bases match TRBD1. V shed 5 bases, J shed 2 bases, and the junction held 8 bases outside the gene matches. This CDR3 is 16 amino acids long. The germline V gene encodes CDR1 LNHDA and CDR2 SQIVND (reference sequence). CDR3 coding DNA: TGTGCCAGTAGTCTCGGACAGGGGAGGTCCACAGATACGCAGTATTTT. This gives the protein CASSLGQGRSTDTQYF. Drawing the rest from reference TRBV19 and TRBJ2-3, the complete variable domain is DGGITQSPKYLFRKEGQNVTLSCEQNLNHDAMYWYRQDPGQGLRLIYYSQIVNDFQKGDIAEGYSVSREKKESFPLTVTSAQKNPTAFYLCASSLGQGRSTDTQYFGPGTRLTVL.

The chain uses TRBV9 and TRBJ2-1; the match to TRBD2 covers 12 bases. V was pared by 2 bases and J by 7 bases, with 7 bases of the junction left unmatched. Germline V gene sequence: CDR1 SGDLS, CDR2 YYNGEE. This CDR3 has 16 amino acids. The CDR3 spells CASSVRETSGSNEQFF. The CDR3 region has the DNA TGTGCCAGCAGCGTTCGTGAGACTAGCGGGAGTAATGAGCAGTTCTTC.

The chain is built from TRBV11-3 and TRBJ1-1; 9 bases line up with TRBD1. The CDR3 runs 13 residues. Trimming cost V 5 bases and J 8 bases; bases outside gene matches: 6. Germline values: CDR1 SGHNT, CDR2 YENEEA. This CDR3 is CASSPGQGSEAFF. The CDR3 bases are TGTGCCAGCAGCCCGGGACAGGGCTCAGAAGCTTTCTTT. The whole variable domain, filled in from reference TRBV11-3 and TRBJ1-1, reads EAGVVQSPRYKIIEKKQPVAFWCNPISGHNTLYWYLQNLGQGPELLIRYENEEAVDDSQLPKDRFSAERLKGVDSTLKIQPAELGDSAVYLCASSPGQGSEAFFGQGTRLTVV.

The rearrangement uses TRBV10-1 and TRBJ2-3; D possibly uses TRBD1 or TRBD2 (6 bases each). The V gene's germline CDR1 is WNHNN and CDR2 SYGVQD (reference sequence). Trimming shortened V by 0 bases and J by 6 bases, and 19 bases separated the two germline ends. The CDR3 covers 17 residues. This CDR3 reads CASSESTGAGGLDTQYF. The CDR3 nucleotides read TGCGCCAGCAGTGAGTCCACGGGCGCCGGGGGCCTGGATACGCAGTATTTT.

CDR3 in DNA: TGTGCCAGCAGTTACGGGCCTCGCCTAGCCCTCCACTTT. Translated, it gives CASSYGPRLALHF. This chain links TRBV6-2 or TRBV6-3 with TRBJ1-6; D gene unclear. CDR3 size: 13 residues. The germline V and J ends were trimmed by 2 bases and 14 bases, with 13 bases remaining between them. Germline V gene sequence: CDR1 MNHEY, CDR2 SVGEGT.

The CDR3 coding sequence is TGTGCCAGCAGACTCCAACTTAGCTTTGATACGCAGTATTTT. It is translated as CASRLQLSFDTQYF. The gene calls are TRBV2 and TRBJ2-3; D not certain. This CDR3 spans 14 amino acids. V was shortened by 6 bases and J by 6 bases, with 16 bases between the two germline ends. Germline CDR1 is SNHLY and CDR2 is FYNNEI. Complete variable domain (other parts from reference TRBV2 and TRBJ2-3): EPEVTQTPSHQVTQMGQEVILRCVPISNHLYFYWYRQILGQKVEFLVSFYNNEISEKSEIFDDQFSVERPDGSNFTLKIRSTKLEDSAMYFCASRLQLSFDTQYFGPGTRLTVL.

The rearrangement joins TRBV6-5 to TRBJ2-3; tentative D call: TRBD2 (5 bases). CDR3 length: 16 residues. Per the germline V gene, CDR1 is MNHEY and CDR2 is SVGAGI. Trimming cost V 3 bases and J 2 bases, with 15 bases left between them. CDR3 sequence reads: CASSYYGKRPTDTQYF. The DNA for the CDR3 is TGTGCCAGCAGTTATTACGGAAAGCGGCCCACAGATACGCAGTATTTT.

CDR3 loop: CASMATEEHIQYF. The CDR3 DNA reads TGTGCCAGCATGGCGACGGAAGAACACATTCAGTACTTC. V gene TRBV2 combines with J gene TRBJ2-4, with D unclear. Looked up from germline, CDR1 is SNHLY and CDR2 is FYNNEI. The germline V and J ends were trimmed by 7 bases and 8 bases, with 15 bases remaining between them. The CDR3 length is 13 residues.

The chain employs TRBV7-9 and TRBJ2-7; the D gene is possibly TRBD2 (6 bases). Germline CDR1 and CDR2: SEHNR and FQNEAQ (reference sequence). There are 14 residues in the CDR3. The germline V and J ends were trimmed by 3 bases and 4 bases, with 13 bases remaining between them. In DNA form, the CDR3 reads TGTGCCAGCAGCTTGGATCCAGGAGGGTACGAGCAGTACTTC. It specifies CASSLDPGGYEQYF.

The chain uses TRBV5-4 and TRBJ2-1; D is tentatively TRBD1 or TRBD2 (5 bases each). The germline V gene encodes CDR1 SGHNT and CDR2 YYREEE (reference sequence). The V and J ends lost 4 bases and 10 bases respectively, with 12 bases between them. This CDR3 region has 12 residues. CDR3 in amino acids: CASSTGWGEQFF. Here the CDR3 DNA reads TGTGCCAGCAGCACCGGGTGGGGGGAGCAGTTCTTC.

The J gene is TRBJ1-1, the V gene TRBV25-1, with D maybe TRBD1 (5 bases). The germline V gene has CDR1 MGHDK and CDR2 SYGVNS. V was clipped by 5 bases and J by 1 base, with 14 bases between them. The CDR3 is 15 residues long. The CDR3: CASSPATRGNTEAFF. As DNA, the CDR3 is TGTGCCAGCAGTCCAGCAACGAGGGGGAACACTGAAGCTTTCTTT.

The V and J genes are TRBV27 and TRBJ1-6; no reliable D call. V gave up 6 bases and J gave up 7 bases, with 16 bases separating them. Per the germline V gene, CDR1 is MNHEY and CDR2 is SMNVEV (reference sequence). The CDR3 spans 15 residues. In DNA form, the CDR3 reads TGTGCCAGCAGCATTTACAAGGGTAACAATTCACCCCTCCACTTT. This translates into CASSIYKGNNSPLHF.

The chain joins TRBV7-4 to TRBJ1-5; D unclear. This CDR3 is built from 19 residues. Trimming removed 0 bases from V and 0 bases from J, with 18 bases in between. CDR1 SGHVT and CDR2 SQSDAQ come from the germline V gene. CDR3 nucleotide sequence: TGTGCCAGCAGCTTAGCCACAGCGTGGTCTCTGTGTAGCAATCAGCCCCAGCATTTT. Amino acids: CASSLATAWSLCSNQPQHF. The variable domain in full, completed from reference TRBV7-4 and TRBJ1-5, reads GAGVSQSPRYKVAKRGRDVALRCDSISGHVTLYWYRQTLGQGSEVLTYSQSDAQRDKSGRPSGRFSAERPERSVSTLKIQRTEQGDSAVYLCASSLATAWSLCSNQPQHFGDGTRLSIL.

The CDR3 is CAISDGRISTNEKLFF. In DNA form, the CDR3 reads TGTGCCATCAGTGATGGAAGGATCTCAACTAATGAAAAACTGTTTTTT. The chain couples TRBV10-3 to TRBJ1-4; the D is unclear. The CDR3 is 16 amino acids. Trimming removed 3 bases from V and 0 bases from J, with 11 bases in between. Germline V gene lookup returns CDR1 ENHRY and CDR2 SYGVKD.

The V call is TRBV28, the J call TRBJ1-4, with TRBD1 as a possible D gene (6 bases). V was shortened by 5 bases and J by 4 bases, with 11 bases between the two germline ends. CDR1 is MDHEN and CDR2 is SYDVKM in the germline V gene. The CDR3 sequence is 14 residues long. In DNA form, the CDR3 reads TGTGCCAGCAGTCCCGACAGGCATAATGAAAAACTGTTTTTT. Its translation: CASSPDRHNEKLFF.

The chain has TRBV6-5 and TRBJ1-5; perhaps TRBD1 as D (6 bases). CDR1 and CDR2 from the germline V gene are MNHEY and SVGAGI. V dropped 2 bases and J dropped 7 bases, with 12 bases sitting between them. This CDR3 is 14 amino acids long. The DNA of the CDR3 is TGTGCCAGCAGTTACCTCCAGGGGAGCCAGCCCCAGCATTTT. Translation gives CASSYLQGSQPQHF.

V usage is TRBV7-8 and J usage is TRBJ1-6; the match to TRBD1 covers 7 bases. CDR1 and CDR2 (germline): SGHVS, FQNEAQ. The CDR3 covers 18 residues. The trim removed 5 bases at V and 3 bases at J, leaving 13 bases unmatched. The CDR3 coding sequence is TGTGCCAGCAGCCCTGGAAGGGGGCCTCTCCGCTATAATTCACCCCTCCACTTT. It yields the protein CASSPGRGPLRYNSPLHF.

This clone appeared once. The chain uses TRBV6-5 and TRBJ1-1, with TRBD1 as a possible D gene (5 bases). Trimming pared 2 bases from V and 6 bases from J, leaving 13 bases between. Germline V gene sequence: CDR1 MNHEY, CDR2 SVGAGI. CDR3 length equals 14 residues. The CDR3 DNA follows: TGTGCCAGCAGTTACATTGGGGCGGGGGCTGAAGCTTTCTTT. This gives the protein CASSYIGAGAEAFF.

V and J are TRBV3-1 (or the pseudogene TRBV3-2) and TRBJ2-3; a weak D match, TRBD2 (6 bases). Germline V gene data show CDR1 as LGHDT and CDR2 as YNNKEL (reference sequence). This CDR3 has 18 amino acids. Trimming pared 1 base from V and 0 bases from J, leaving 17 bases between. The DNA of the CDR3 is TGTGCCAGCAGCCAAGGTTTCTCGCGGGGAACTAGCACAGATACGCAGTATTTT. Protein product: CASSQGFSRGTSTDTQYF.

V usage is TRBV11-2 and J usage is TRBJ2-7; 11 bases map to TRBD2. The CDR3 sequence is 15 residues long. Germline loops: CDR1 SGHAT, CDR2 FQNNGV. The V and J ends lost 5 bases and 2 bases, in that order; junction bases with no gene match: 5. As DNA, the CDR3 is TGTGCCAGCAGCCAGGGACTAGCGGATCCCTACGAGCAGTACTTC. It specifies CASSQGLADPYEQYF.

The chain employs TRBV16 and TRBJ1-2; D call uncertain. The V and J ends lost 3 bases and 4 bases respectively, with 9 bases between them. CDR3 size: 13 residues. CDR1 and CDR2 (germline): KGHSY, FQNENV. CDR3 protein: CASSQSLVYGYTF. CDR3 DNA sequence: TGTGCCAGCAGCCAGTCTCTTGTCTATGGCTACACCTTC.

V gene TRBV13 combines with J gene TRBJ2-1; 12 bases are a match to TRBD2. Trimming removed 6 bases from V and 1 base from J; junction bases left unmatched: 7. The length of the CDR3 is 17 residues. CDR1 and CDR2 (germline): PRHDT, FYEKMQ (reference sequence). CDR3 in amino acids: CASRTLAGGVSYNEQFF. In nucleotides, the CDR3 is TGTGCCAGCAGGACCCTAGCGGGAGGGGTGTCCTACAATGAGCAGTTCTTC. Filled out from reference TRBV13 and TRBJ2-1, the complete variable domain reads AAGVIQSPRHLIKEKRETATLKCYPIPRHDTVYWYQQGPGQDPQFLISFYEKMQSDKGSIPDRFSAQQFSDYHSELNMSSLELGDSALYFCASRTLAGGVSYNEQFFGPGTRLTVL.

The chain employs TRBV30 and TRBJ1-1; perhaps TRBD1 as D (5 bases). The CDR3 consists of 14 residues. V lost 5 bases to trimming and J lost 0 bases, with 13 bases between them. CDR1 and CDR2 from the germline V gene are GTSNPN and SVGIG (reference sequence). The CDR3 DNA is TGTGCCTGGGACAGTTTCCCCATGAACACTGAAGCTTTCTTT. This encodes CAWDSFPMNTEAFF.

The CDR3 loop reads CASRGDGSYEQYF. The DNA of the CDR3 is TGTGCCAGCAGGGGGGACGGCTCCTACGAGCAGTACTTC. The rearrangement joins TRBV6-6 to TRBJ2-7; the D gene could be TRBD1 or TRBD2 (5 bases each). The CDR3 has 13 residues. V lost 6 bases and J 0 bases, leaving 9 bases between the germline ends. Germline V CDR1 and CDR2: MNHNY, SVGAGI (reference sequence).